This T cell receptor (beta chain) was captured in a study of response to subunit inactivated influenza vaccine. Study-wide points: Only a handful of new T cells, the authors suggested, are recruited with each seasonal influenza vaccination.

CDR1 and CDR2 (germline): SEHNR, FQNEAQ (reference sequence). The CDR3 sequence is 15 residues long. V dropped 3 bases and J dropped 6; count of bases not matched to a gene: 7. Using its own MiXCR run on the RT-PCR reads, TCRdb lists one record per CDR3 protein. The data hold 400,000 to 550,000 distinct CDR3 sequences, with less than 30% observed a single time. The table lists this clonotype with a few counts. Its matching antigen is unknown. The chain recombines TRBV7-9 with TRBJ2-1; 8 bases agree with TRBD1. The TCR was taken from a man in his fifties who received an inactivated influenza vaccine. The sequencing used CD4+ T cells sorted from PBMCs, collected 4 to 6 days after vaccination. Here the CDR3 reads CASSFLRDRSNEQFF. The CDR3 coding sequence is TGTGCCAGCAGCTTCCTCCGGGACAGGAGCAATGAGCAGTTCTTC.